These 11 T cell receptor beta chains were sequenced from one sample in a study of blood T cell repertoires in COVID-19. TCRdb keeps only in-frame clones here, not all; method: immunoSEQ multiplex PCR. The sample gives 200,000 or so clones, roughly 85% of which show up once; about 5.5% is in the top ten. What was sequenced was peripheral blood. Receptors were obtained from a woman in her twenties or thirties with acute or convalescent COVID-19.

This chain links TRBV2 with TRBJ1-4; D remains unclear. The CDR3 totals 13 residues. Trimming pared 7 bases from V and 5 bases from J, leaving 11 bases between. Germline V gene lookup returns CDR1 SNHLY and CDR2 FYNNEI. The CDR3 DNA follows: TGTGCCAGCAACCTCGACTTAAATGAAAAACTGTTTTTT. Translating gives CASNLDLNEKLFF.

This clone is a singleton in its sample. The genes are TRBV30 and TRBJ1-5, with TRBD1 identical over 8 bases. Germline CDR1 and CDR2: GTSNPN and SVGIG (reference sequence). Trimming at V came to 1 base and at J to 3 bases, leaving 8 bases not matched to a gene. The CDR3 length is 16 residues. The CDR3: CAWSARTGRPNQPQHF. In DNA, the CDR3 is TGTGCCTGGAGTGCGAGGACAGGGCGGCCCAATCAGCCCCAGCATTTT.

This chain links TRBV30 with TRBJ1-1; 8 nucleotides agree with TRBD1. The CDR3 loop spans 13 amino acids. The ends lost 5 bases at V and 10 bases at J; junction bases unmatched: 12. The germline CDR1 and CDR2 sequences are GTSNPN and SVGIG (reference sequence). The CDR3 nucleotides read TGTGCCTGGGCGATCGACAGGGGCCCCGGAGCTTTCTTT. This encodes CAWAIDRGPGAFF.

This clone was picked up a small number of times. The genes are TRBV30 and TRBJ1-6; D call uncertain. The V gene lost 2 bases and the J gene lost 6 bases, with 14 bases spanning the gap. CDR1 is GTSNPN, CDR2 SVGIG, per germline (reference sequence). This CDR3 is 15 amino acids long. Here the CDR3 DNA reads TGTGCCTGGAGTCTCGACGGGATCGGTAATTCACCCCTCCACTTT. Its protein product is CAWSLDGIGNSPLHF.

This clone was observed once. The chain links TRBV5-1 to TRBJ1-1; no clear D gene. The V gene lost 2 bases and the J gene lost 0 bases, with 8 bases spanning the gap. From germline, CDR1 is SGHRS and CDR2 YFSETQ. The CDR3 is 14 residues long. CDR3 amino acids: CASSLSVMNTEAFF. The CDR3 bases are TGCGCCAGCAGCTTATCGGTCATGAACACTGAAGCTTTCTTT.

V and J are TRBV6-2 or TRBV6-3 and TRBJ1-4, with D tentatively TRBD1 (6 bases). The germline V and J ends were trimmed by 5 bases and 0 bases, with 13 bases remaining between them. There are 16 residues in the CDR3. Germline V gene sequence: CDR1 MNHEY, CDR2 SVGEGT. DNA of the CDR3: TGTGCCAGCAGTCCGGACAGCCTTGCAACTAATGAAAAACTGTTTTTT. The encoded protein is CASSPDSLATNEKLFF.

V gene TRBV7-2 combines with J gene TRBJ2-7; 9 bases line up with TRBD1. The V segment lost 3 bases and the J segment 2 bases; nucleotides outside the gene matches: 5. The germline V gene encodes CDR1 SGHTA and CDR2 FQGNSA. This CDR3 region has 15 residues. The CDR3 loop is CASSLWGTGTYEQYF. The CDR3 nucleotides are TGTGCCAGCAGCTTGTGGGGGACAGGGACCTACGAGCAGTACTTC.

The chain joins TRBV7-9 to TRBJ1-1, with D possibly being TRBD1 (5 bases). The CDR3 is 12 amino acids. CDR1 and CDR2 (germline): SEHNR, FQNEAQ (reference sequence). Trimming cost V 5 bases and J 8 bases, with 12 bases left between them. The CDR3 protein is CASSHGGIEAFF. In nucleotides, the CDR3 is TGTGCCAGCAGCCATGGGGGGATCGAAGCTTTCTTT. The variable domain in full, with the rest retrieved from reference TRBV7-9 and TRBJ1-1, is DTGVSQNPRHKITKRGQNVTFRCDPISEHNRLYWYRQTLGQGPEFLTYFQNEAQLEKSRLLSDRFSAERPKGSFSTLEIQRTEQGDSAMYLCASSHGGIEAFFGQGTRLTVV.

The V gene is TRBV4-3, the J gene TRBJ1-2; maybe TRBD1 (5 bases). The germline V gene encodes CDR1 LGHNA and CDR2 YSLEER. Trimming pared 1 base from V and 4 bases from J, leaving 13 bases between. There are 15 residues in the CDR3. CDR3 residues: CASSQVGGGVYGYTF. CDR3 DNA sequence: TGCGCCAGCAGCCAAGTCGGGGGTGGGGTCTATGGCTACACCTTC.

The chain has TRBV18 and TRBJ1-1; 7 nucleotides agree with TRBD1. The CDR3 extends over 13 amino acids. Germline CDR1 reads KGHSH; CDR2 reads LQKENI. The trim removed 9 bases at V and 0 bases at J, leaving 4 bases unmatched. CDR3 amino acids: CASSGQMNTEAFF. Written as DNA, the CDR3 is TGTGCCAGTTCGGGACAGATGAACACTGAAGCTTTCTTT.

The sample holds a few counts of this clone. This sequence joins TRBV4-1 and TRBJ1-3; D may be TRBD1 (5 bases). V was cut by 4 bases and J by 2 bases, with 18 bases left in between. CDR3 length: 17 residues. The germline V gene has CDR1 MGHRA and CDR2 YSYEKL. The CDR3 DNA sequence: TGCGCCAGCAGCCGAAACCCCAGCGGGGCAACTGGAAACACCATATATTTT. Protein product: CASSRNPSGATGNTIYF.